This T cell receptor (beta chain) comes out of a study of shared clonotypes between healthy human individuals. Looking at the study overall: Each donor contributed plates that comprised three CD4 naive, three CD4 memory, two CD8 naive and one CD8 memory.

To note about this clone: The antigen is not known.

Points from the study as a whole: Larger estimated richness was generally seen in naive subsets than in memory subsets.

The CDR3 has 13 residues. The germline gives CDR1 MDHEN, CDR2 SYDVKM. The V end was cut by 3 bases, the J end by 8 bases, with 13 bases between. Generated by immunoSEQ multiplex PCR, the TCRdb table keeps only in-frame clones and is missing some. The sample gives some 1.1 million clones, around 77% of which show up once; 0.89% is in the top ten. Donors were healthy HIV-negative adults without recent acute infections or vaccinations. Memory CD4+ cells were the fraction left after CD45RA+ naive selection. The V and J genes are TRBV28 and TRBJ1-2, with D tentatively TRBD1 (5 bases). This TCR derives from a man between 18 and 29 years old in good health. Some clones in this sample may be carry-over from other donors' samples. Sequencing used memory CD4+ T cells from PBMCs. Regarding subset: CD45RA-negative fraction. The CDR3 DNA reads as TGTGCCAGCAGTTTCAGGGCCGGGAACGGCTACACCTTC. The encoded protein is CASSFRAGNGYTF.